These 13 T cell receptor beta chains originate from one sample sequenced in a study of blood T cell repertoires in COVID-19. Data came from immunoSEQ multiplex PCR; TCRdb stores just in-frame clones and leaves some out. The sample records fewer than 150,000 clones, approximately 79% being singletons. The source material was peripheral blood. Receptors were obtained from a middle-aged man with acute or convalescent COVID-19.

The chain couples TRBV23-1 to TRBJ1-2; D possibly corresponds to TRBD1 (5 bases). TRBV23-1 is an open reading frame, and its role is uncertain. The CDR3 runs to 18 residues. Between the trimmed V and J ends, which lost 4 bases and 3 bases, there was a span of 24 bases. The CDR3 spells CASSPLPRVPQSDYGYTF. The CDR3 region has the DNA TGCGCCAGCAGTCCCCTGCCCAGGGTACCCCAATCCGACTATGGCTACACCTTC.

This chain joins TRBV19 and TRBJ2-7; 12 bases are shared with TRBD1. V was clipped by 6 bases and J by 6 bases; unmatched bases: 6. This CDR3 is built from 14 residues. Germline V gene data show CDR1 as LNHDA and CDR2 as SQIVND (reference sequence). The CDR3 DNA follows: TGTGCCAGTAGGCCACCGGGACAGGGGGCCGAGCAGTACTTC. As protein: CASRPPGQGAEQYF.

The V call is TRBV30, the J call TRBJ1-1; D gene uncertain. CDR1 is GTSNPN, CDR2 SVGIG, per germline (reference sequence). Between the trimmed V and J ends, which lost 0 bases and 2 bases, there was a span of 7 bases. The CDR3 is made up of 13 amino acids. In nucleotides, the CDR3 is TGTGCCTGGAGTGTACTTATTAACACTGAAGCTTTCTTT. Amino acids: CAWSVLINTEAFF.

V and J are TRBV7-2 and TRBJ2-1; D gene ambiguous. The V end was cut by 2 bases, the J end by 6 bases, with 5 bases between. This CDR3 has 12 amino acids. Germline loops: CDR1 SGHTA, CDR2 FQGNSA. As DNA, the CDR3 is TGTGCCAGCAGCTTATTCATCAATGAGCAGTTCTTC. Translating it yields CASSLFINEQFF.

The V and J genes are TRBV6-5 and TRBJ2-1; 8 bases agree with TRBD2. J lost 4 bases, V lost 8 bases, and 10 bases had no gene match. Germline V gene lookup returns CDR1 MNHEY and CDR2 SVGAGI. The CDR3 spans 15 residues. CDR3 amino acids: CASCRGLGKYNEQFF. The CDR3 bases are TGTGCCAGCTGTAGGGGACTAGGGAAATACAATGAGCAGTTCTTC.

The chain combines TRBV5-6 with TRBJ1-4; the match to TRBD1 covers 10 bases. Looked up from germline, CDR1 is SGHDT and CDR2 is YYEEEE. CDR3 size: 18 residues. The ends lost 2 bases at V and 0 bases at J; junction bases unmatched: 7. Written as DNA, the CDR3 is TGTGCCAGCAGCTTAGGGACAGGGGTCATTGCAACTAATGAAAAACTGTTTTTT. Protein: CASSLGTGVIATNEKLFF. The full variable domain, with the rest looked up from reference TRBV5-6 and TRBJ1-4, is DAGVTQSPTHLIKTRGQQVTLRCSPKSGHDTVSWYQQALGQGPQFIFQYYEEEERQRGNFPDRFSGHQFPNYSSELNVNALLLGDSALYLCASSLGTGVIATNEKLFFGSGTQLSVL.

The chain carries TRBV7-8 and TRBJ1-1; no reliable D call. There are 14 residues in the CDR3. V was pared by 6 bases and J by 0 bases, with 11 bases between. Germline CDR1 and CDR2: SGHVS and FQNEAQ. The CDR3 region has the DNA TGTGCCAGCAGTCCCGAGGGCATGAACACTGAAGCTTTCTTT. This translates into CASSPEGMNTEAFF.

The chain recombines TRBV2 with TRBJ1-1; D is unresolved. Germline CDR1 SNHLY, CDR2 FYNNEI. The CDR3 extends over 15 amino acids. The ends were cut back, 2 bases at V and 4 bases at J, with 14 bases in the middle. The CDR3 sequence is CASSEMDSYGTEAFF. In DNA, the CDR3 is TGTGCCAGCAGTGAAATGGACTCTTATGGCACTGAAGCTTTCTTT.

This sequence joins TRBV5-1 and TRBJ1-4, with D possibly TRBD1 on 5 matching bases. CDR1 is SGHRS and CDR2 is YFSETQ in the germline V gene. Trimming pared 5 bases from V and 8 bases from J, leaving 13 bases between. The CDR3 is made up of 13 amino acids. CDR3 region: CASRDIMREKLFF. CDR3 in DNA: TGCGCCAGCAGGGACATTATGAGGGAAAAACTGTTTTTT.

In the case of this clone: Other DNA sequences in this specimen translate into the identical CDR3. The rearrangement uses TRBV9 and TRBJ1-1, with D unresolved. The germline V gene encodes CDR1 SGDLS and CDR2 YYNGEE. The CDR3 runs 13 residues. Trimming removed 2 bases at V and 0 bases at J, with 5 bases between. The CDR3 region has the DNA TGTGCCAGCAGCGTCCAGGTGAACACTGAAGCTTTCTTT. Translated: CASSVQVNTEAFF.

V is TRBV7-9 and J is TRBJ2-3; maybe TRBD2 (7 bases). Germline V gene lookup returns CDR1 SEHNR and CDR2 FQNEAQ (reference sequence). The V and J ends lost 7 bases and 5 bases respectively, with 10 bases between them. The CDR3 consists of 12 residues. CDR3 DNA sequence: TGTGCCAGCAAAAGGGGGGGAGATACGCAGTATTTT. Amino acids: CASKRGGDTQYF.

The V and J genes are TRBV3-1 (or the pseudogene TRBV3-2) and TRBJ1-1; a weak D match, TRBD1 (6 bases). Germline values: CDR1 LGHDT, CDR2 YNNKEL (reference sequence). The CDR3 sequence is 14 residues long. The germline V and J ends were trimmed by 3 bases and 3 bases, with 11 bases remaining between them. CDR3 in amino acids: CASSHMDSHTEAFF. The CDR3 DNA is TGTGCCAGCAGCCATATGGACAGCCACACTGAAGCTTTCTTT.

The genes are TRBV5-1 and TRBJ2-3; the D is unclear. Germline-derived CDR1 and CDR2 are SGHRS and YFSETQ. Trimming removed 3 bases from V and 4 bases from J, with 15 bases in between. The CDR3 contains 15 residues. In nucleotides, the CDR3 is TGCGCCAGCAGCTACGCCGGGTTAGAGGCAGATACGCAGTATTTT. This gives the protein CASSYAGLEADTQYF.